This entry lists 32 T cell receptor beta chains sequenced from one sample in a study of CD8+CD57+ T cells in acquired aplastic anemia. TCR beta VDJ and CDR3 profiles were obtained from a genomic DNA template. TCRdb independently ran MiXCR on the reads; one entry per CDR3 protein. The table lists around 130,000 distinct CDR3 sequences, around 48% of them singletons. What was sequenced was sorted CD4+, CD8+, or CD8+CD57+ T cells (not recorded which) from PBMCs. Receptors were obtained from a human donor in good health, serving as a control.

In its sample, this clonotype was seen many times. The chain carries TRBV7-6 and TRBJ2-7, with 9 bases fitting TRBD1. Germline V lookup: CDR1 SGHVS, CDR2 FNYEAQ. V was clipped by 4 bases and J by 4 bases; unmatched bases: 11. This CDR3 is built from 16 residues. CDR3 loop: CASSSTGGMGLYEQYF. The CDR3, as DNA: TGTGCCAGCAGCTCGACAGGGGGGATGGGGTTGTACGAGCAGTACTTC.

DNA of the CDR3: TGTGCCAGCAGCCAAGGACCAGATCGGAGCGAGCAGTACTTC. Translating it yields CASSQGPDRSEQYF. The chain carries TRBV14 and TRBJ2-7; D unresolved. Germline V gene sequence: CDR1 SGHDN, CDR2 FVKESK. With 1 base removed from V and 6 bases from J, the gap between germline ends came to 13 bases. This CDR3 has 14 amino acids.

V gene TRBV15 combines with J gene TRBJ2-3; weak D call: TRBD2 (6 bases). CDR1 LNHNV and CDR2 YYDKDF come from the germline V gene (reference sequence). The CDR3 consists of 15 residues. Deletions cut 4 bases from V and 4 bases from J, with 15 bases between. The CDR3 DNA reads as TGTGCCACCAGCACAGCTGGAGGGAGCGCAGATACGCAGTATTTT. Translating it yields CATSTAGGSADTQYF.

The chain joins TRBV9 to TRBJ2-2; D remains unclear. Germline CDR1 SGDLS, CDR2 YYNGEE. The CDR3 totals 15 residues. The V end lost 0 bases, the J end lost 4 bases, and 10 bases lay between the germline ends. In DNA, the CDR3 is TGTGCCAGCAGCGTAGACCAGCTAGGCACCGGGGAGCTGTTTTTT. It specifies CASSVDQLGTGELFF.

This chain links TRBV19 with TRBJ1-4; D is perhaps TRBD1 (6 bases). The germline V and J ends were trimmed by 3 bases and 5 bases, with 10 bases remaining between them. CDR1 and CDR2 (germline): LNHDA, SQIVND (reference sequence). This CDR3 spans 14 amino acids. CDR3 region: CASSIAQGNEKLFF. Written as DNA, the CDR3 is TGTGCCAGTAGTATTGCGCAGGGGAATGAAAAACTGTTTTTT.

The chain combines TRBV2 with TRBJ2-3; D gene unclear. Germline values: CDR1 SNHLY, CDR2 FYNNEI. V gave up 3 bases and J gave up 0 bases, with 13 bases separating them. This CDR3 is 16 amino acids long. CDR3 DNA sequence: TGTGCCAGCAGTGATAGGCTACCGGCTAGCACAGATACGCAGTATTTT. Translation: CASSDRLPASTDTQYF.

This clonotype was observed many times. The rearrangement uses TRBV7-6 and TRBJ1-5, with D possibly TRBD1 on 5 matching bases. This CDR3 has 17 residues. Per germline, CDR1 SGHVS and CDR2 FNYEAQ. V gave up 5 bases and J gave up 5 bases, with 22 bases separating them. The CDR3 is CASSPRGYTIGYQPQHF. CDR3 in DNA: TGTGCCAGCAGCCCCCGGGGGTACACTATTGGGTATCAGCCCCAGCATTTT.

This clonotype appeared a single time. This chain connects TRBV7-2 to TRBJ1-6; 7 positions match TRBD1. The CDR3 is made up of 13 amino acids. Germline V CDR1 and CDR2: SGHTA, FQGNSA. J gave up 7 bases and V 5 bases, and 2 bases lay outside the gene matches. The CDR3 DNA follows: TGTGCCAGCAGCGCACAGGGGAATTCACCCCTCCACTTT. It is translated as CASSAQGNSPLHF.

This clonotype was found many times. V gene TRBV5-6 combines with J gene TRBJ2-1; unclear D gene. Germline values: CDR1 SGHDT, CDR2 YYEEEE. Trimming took off 0 bases at V and 1 base at J, with 8 bases between the two ends. The CDR3 covers 15 residues. The CDR3 reads CASSLAVKSYNEQFF. The CDR3 DNA is TGTGCCAGCAGCTTGGCAGTAAAGTCCTACAATGAGCAGTTCTTC.

By its share, this clonotype is medium-sized (0.01 to 0.1%). The V gene is TRBV2, the J gene TRBJ2-7; 9 bases match TRBD1. The CDR3 consists of 13 residues. The trim removed 7 bases at V and 5 bases at J, leaving 6 bases unmatched. The germline gives CDR1 SNHLY, CDR2 FYNNEI. The CDR3 spells CASNTGQGDEQYF. CDR3 bases: TGTGCCAGCAATACGGGACAGGGTGACGAGCAGTACTTC.

This clonotype has more than one count but fewer than ten. V gene TRBV19 combines with J gene TRBJ2-2, with D uncertain. The CDR3 length is 14 residues. Trimming pared 8 bases from V and 3 bases from J, leaving 13 bases between. CDR1 LNHDA and CDR2 SQIVND come from the germline V gene (reference sequence). In DNA, the CDR3 is TGTGCCAGTCGGTTTGACTTATACACCGGGGAGCTGTTTTTT. Its protein is CASRFDLYTGELFF.

The J gene is TRBJ1-6, the V gene TRBV29-1, with D possibly TRBD1 on 6 matching bases. Trimming shortened V by 2 bases and J by 7 bases, and 12 bases separated the two germline ends. Germline V CDR1 and CDR2: SQVTM, ANQGSEA. This CDR3 contains 14 residues. CDR3 region: CSVETGSGNSPLHF. The CDR3 DNA follows: TGCAGCGTTGAAACAGGGTCGGGGAATTCACCCCTCCACTTT.

This rearrangement joins TRBV2 to TRBJ1-1; no clear D. The CDR3 sequence is 13 residues long. V gave up 6 bases and J gave up 5 bases, with 13 bases separating them. Germline V gene lookup returns CDR1 SNHLY and CDR2 FYNNEI. CDR3 coding DNA: TGTGCCAGCAGGGCCGAGGGTCGGACTGAAGCTTTCTTT. This gives the protein CASRAEGRTEAFF.

This clonotype was recorded a few times. CDR3 region: CASSETGAPRAEAFF. CDR3 coding DNA: TGTGCCAGCAGTGAAACAGGGGCCCCTAGGGCTGAAGCTTTCTTT. The chain couples TRBV2 to TRBJ1-1; TRBD1 agrees at 7 bases. Unmatched junction bases numbered 9, after V lost 2 bases and J lost 6 bases. The germline CDR1 and CDR2 sequences are SNHLY and FYNNEI. The CDR3 is 15 amino acids.

This clonotype was found a few times. This sequence may be a read error, since a much larger clone differs from it by one base. V and J are TRBV3-1 and TRBJ2-7; TRBD2 aligns across 8 bases. The CDR3 consists of 15 residues. Germline-derived CDR1 and CDR2 are LGHDT and YNNKEL (reference sequence). CDR3 sequence reads: CAGSQVRGGVSEQYF. The CDR3 nucleotides read TGTGCCGGCAGCCAAGTACGGGGGGGTGTTAGCGAGCAGTACTTC.

This clonotype was detected many times. The chain uses TRBV11-3 and TRBJ2-1; 15 positions agree with TRBD2. The CDR3 contains 15 residues. The germline V gene encodes CDR1 SGHNT and CDR2 YENEEA. The junction had 2 bases not matched to a gene; V was cut back by 1 base and J by 10 bases. CDR3: CASSLGGTSGGEQFF. CDR3 DNA sequence: TGTGCCAGCAGCTTAGGTGGGACTAGCGGGGGGGAGCAGTTCTTC.

The chain joins TRBV7-2 to TRBJ2-5, with 12 bases matching TRBD2. The V gene end was trimmed by 1 base and the J gene end by 3 bases; junction bases not matched to a gene: 6. Per germline, CDR1 SGHTA and CDR2 FQGNSA. The CDR3 runs to 17 residues. CDR3 in DNA: TGTGCCAGCAGCTTAGTCTCTAGCGGGGGGGTAGAAGAGACCCAGTACTTC. Translation: CASSLVSSGGVEETQYF.

Many counts were recorded for this clonotype. This chain connects TRBV19 to TRBJ2-7; D assignment may be TRBD1 or TRBD2 (5 bases each). CDR1 is LNHDA, CDR2 SQIVND, per germline (reference sequence). CDR3 length: 15 amino acids. V was trimmed by 2 bases and J by 7 bases, leaving 18 bases between them. CDR3 sequence: CASSIFRDQGLEQYF. CDR3 bases: TGTGCCAGTAGTATATTCCGGGACCAAGGCCTAGAGCAGTACTTC.

The DNA of the CDR3 is TGCGCCAGCAGTCCCGGGGGGATATTCGATACGCAGTATTTT. Translating gives CASSPGGIFDTQYF. The chain has TRBV5-1 and TRBJ2-3, with 7 bases fitting TRBD2. The CDR3 has 14 residues. Per germline, CDR1 SGHRS and CDR2 YFSETQ. Trimming took 5 bases from V and 6 from J; bases not matched to a gene: 9.

This chain connects TRBV29-1 to TRBJ1-2; D is unclear. Trimming removed 0 bases from V and 2 bases from J, with 13 bases in between. Germline V gene data show CDR1 as SQVTM and CDR2 as ANQGSEA. The CDR3 has 15 amino acids. The CDR3 sequence: CSVEDHRRRNYGYTF. As DNA, the CDR3 is TGCAGCGTTGAAGATCATCGGCGGAGGAACTATGGCTACACCTTC.

V is TRBV6-1 and J is TRBJ2-3, with 11 bases identical to TRBD2. V was pared by 4 bases and J by 4 bases, with 4 bases of the junction left unmatched. The CDR3 is 15 amino acids. The V gene's germline CDR1 is MNHNS and CDR2 SASEGT. This CDR3 is CASSGTSGSSDTQYF. The DNA of the CDR3 is TGTGCCAGCAGTGGGACTAGCGGGTCTTCAGATACGCAGTATTTT.

J is TRBJ2-5 and V is TRBV7-6; 9 bases line up with TRBD2. Germline V gene sequence: CDR1 SGHVS, CDR2 FNYEAQ. J lost 5 bases, V lost 5 bases, and 9 bases had no gene match. The CDR3 covers 15 residues. CDR3: CASSPPRGGAETQYF. The CDR3 DNA sequence: TGTGCCAGCAGCCCCCCTCGCGGGGGGGCGGAGACCCAGTACTTC.

This clonotype was counted a few times. The chain joins TRBV2 to TRBJ2-3; 8 bases match TRBD2. The CDR3 covers 15 residues. Germline loops: CDR1 SNHLY, CDR2 FYNNEI. V gave up 7 bases and J gave up 0 bases; unmatched junction bases: 6. The CDR3 spells CASTSSGDSTDTQYF. CDR3 coding DNA: TGTGCCAGCACTAGTAGCGGGGACAGCACAGATACGCAGTATTTT. The full variable domain, with the rest looked up from reference TRBV2 and TRBJ2-3, is EPEVTQTPSHQVTQMGQEVILRCVPISNHLYFYWYRQILGQKVEFLVSFYNNEISEKSEIFDDQFSVERPDGSNFTLKIRSTKLEDSAMYFCASTSSGDSTDTQYFGPGTRLTVL.

The rearrangement uses TRBV11-1 and TRBJ1-2; 8 nucleotides align to TRBD1. The trim removed 9 bases at V and 4 bases at J, leaving 19 bases unmatched. This CDR3 is 17 amino acids long. Germline loops: CDR1 SGHAT, CDR2 FQDESV (reference sequence). The CDR3 nucleotides read TGTGCCAGTAGCAATCCAACAGCCACAGGGGGGACCTATGGCTACACCTTC. Encoded protein: CASSNPTATGGTYGYTF.

This clonotype has just a few counts. The rearrangement joins TRBV7-2 to TRBJ2-5; 9 positions match TRBD2. This CDR3 has 14 residues. CDR1 is SGHTA and CDR2 is FQGNSA in the germline V gene. V was clipped by 7 bases and J by 7 bases; unmatched bases: 10. The CDR3 here is CASKGGGAEPTQYF. CDR3 sequence (DNA): TGTGCCAGCAAGGGCGGGGGGGCCGAGCCGACCCAGTACTTC.

This chain joins TRBV15 and TRBJ1-2; 7 bases line up with TRBD1. The V and J ends lost 0 bases and 0 bases, in that order; junction bases with no gene match: 7. This CDR3 region has 17 residues. Germline-derived CDR1 and CDR2 are LNHNV and YYDKDF (reference sequence). The CDR3, as DNA: TGTGCCACCAGCAGAGACTTAAGGGACAGAACTAACTATGGCTACACCTTC. Translated, it gives CATSRDLRDRTNYGYTF.

The chain uses TRBV7-1 and TRBJ1-2, with 12 positions matching TRBD1. TRBV7-1 carries the ORF label, with uncertain function. This CDR3 contains 22 residues. J was trimmed by 9 bases and V by 6 bases; bases with no gene match: 32. Written as DNA, the CDR3 is TGTGCCAGCAGATCCCTTACCGGGACAGGGGGCGCCTCACCCAAAGCTGGGAGGAGCTACACCTTC. Protein: CASRSLTGTGGASPKAGRSYTF.

The CDR3 nucleotides read TGTGCCAGCAGCTTTCGGACAGGGTTAAATCAGCCCCAGCATTTT. This codes for CASSFRTGLNQPQHF. The chain links TRBV2 to TRBJ1-5; 8 bases are shared with TRBD1. V was clipped by 6 bases and J by 4 bases; unmatched bases: 8. This CDR3 comprises 15 residues. CDR1 and CDR2 (germline): SNHLY, FYNNEI.

The chain links TRBV2 to TRBJ2-7; 7 nucleotides match TRBD1. V shed 7 bases and J 1 base; nucleotides not matched to a gene: 7. This CDR3 region has 14 residues. Germline V gene sequence: CDR1 SNHLY, CDR2 FYNNEI. In DNA, the CDR3 is TGTGCCAGCAAGTGGGACAGCCTTTCCTACGAGCAGTACTTC. Protein sequence: CASKWDSLSYEQYF.

This clonotype was picked up many times. V gene TRBV29-1 combines with J gene TRBJ1-3, with D hard to call. CDR1 SQVTM and CDR2 ANQGSEA come from the germline V gene. The CDR3 has 12 amino acids. V was trimmed by 6 bases and J by 4 bases, leaving 10 bases between them. For the CDR3, the DNA is TGCAGCGTGGCAACTTCAGGAAACACCATATATTTT. Translation: CSVATSGNTIYF.

The J gene is TRBJ1-2, the V gene TRBV19, with D hard to call. The CDR3 totals 15 residues. Per germline, CDR1 LNHDA and CDR2 SQIVND (reference sequence). The V end was cut by 2 bases, the J end by 6 bases, with 16 bases between. The CDR3 sequence: CASSIPPGLTDGYTF. The CDR3 coding sequence is TGTGCCAGTAGTATACCGCCCGGGTTAACAGATGGCTACACCTTC.

The chain has TRBV15 and TRBJ2-7; a weak D match, TRBD1 (7 bases). Germline V gene data show CDR1 as LNHNV and CDR2 as YYDKDF (reference sequence). The CDR3 has 14 amino acids. The ends were cut back, 3 bases at V and 4 bases at J, with 13 bases in the middle. CDR3 sequence (DNA): TGTGCCACCAGCAGCGGGGCAGGGGGGTACGAGCAGTACTTC. Its protein product is CATSSGAGGYEQYF.